The 24 T cell receptor beta chains given below trace back to one sample, sequenced in a study of T cell repertoires and leukemia-associated antigens. These receptors have no identified antigens. In TCRdb, the 5' RACE reads were re-called with MiXCR into one record per CDR3 protein. This sample has approximately 10,000 distinct CDR3 sequences, with less than 55% found just once. Sequencing was carried out using CD3+ T cells sorted from blood and cultured. The receptors here all came from a female donor in good health.

This chain uses TRBV4-2 with TRBJ2-7; 7 bases agree with TRBD1. The germline V gene encodes CDR1 LGHNA and CDR2 YNFKEQ. The CDR3 has 17 residues. Unmatched junction bases numbered 11, after V lost 0 bases and J lost 3 bases. As DNA, the CDR3 is TGTGCCAGCAGCCAAGATAAGATGAGGGGGCGTCTCTACGAGCAGTACTTC. Its protein is CASSQDKMRGRLYEQYF.

This clonotype was recorded at least ten times. This sequence joins TRBV6-5 and TRBJ1-1; D ambiguous. There are 15 residues in the CDR3. V dropped 0 bases and J dropped 1 base, with 9 bases sitting between them. The V gene's germline CDR1 is MNHEY and CDR2 SVGAGI. CDR3 bases: TGTGCCAGCAGTTACTCAGGGTCCCAGAACACTGAAGCTTTCTTT. Protein: CASSYSGSQNTEAFF.

This sequence joins TRBV10-3 and TRBJ2-7, with D possibly TRBD2 on 6 matching bases. The CDR3 is 14 residues long. V lost 7 bases and J lost 3, with 16 bases in between. CDR1 ENHRY and CDR2 SYGVKD come from the germline V gene. The CDR3 sequence: CAITAGPPLYEQYF. CDR3 coding DNA: TGTGCCATCACCGCGGGGCCGCCGCTCTACGAGCAGTACTTC.

V usage is TRBV20-1 and J usage is TRBJ2-3; 7 bases are a match to TRBD1. The germline V gene has CDR1 DFQATT and CDR2 SNEGSKA (reference sequence). The ends lost 1 base at V and 2 bases at J; junction bases unmatched: 6. The CDR3 runs to 15 residues. CDR3 region: CSARAGTANTDTQYF. CDR3 DNA: TGCAGTGCTAGAGCCGGGACAGCGAACACAGATACGCAGTATTTT.

This clonotype showed up just a few times. No conserved phenylalanine or tryptophan ends this CDR3, so it is likely a read error. The DNA is omitted, as the CDR3 cannot be located on it reliably, and the CDR3 follows TCRdb's listing. The gene calls are TRBV5-1 and TRBJ2-6. Germline CDR1 is SGHRS and CDR2 is YFSETQ. The CDR3 length is 13 residues, termini included. CDR3: CASSLATGANVLT.

V usage is TRBV20-1 and J usage is TRBJ2-7; D gene unclear. V lost 6 bases and J lost 3, with 18 bases in between. This CDR3 spans 14 amino acids. The V gene's germline CDR1 is DFQATT and CDR2 SNEGSKA (reference sequence). CDR3 loop: CSADPRGRNYEQYF. CDR3 bases: TGCAGTGCCGACCCTCGAGGCAGGAACTACGAGCAGTACTTC.

This clonotype was seen a few times. The chain has TRBV10-3 and TRBJ2-7, with D perhaps being TRBD1 or TRBD2 (6 bases each). CDR3 length equals 13 residues. V shed 11 bases and J shed 0 bases, with 14 bases lying between them. Looked up from germline, CDR1 is ENHRY and CDR2 is SYGVKD. CDR3 amino acids: CAVAGQASYEQYF. Here the CDR3 DNA reads TGTGCCGTTGCGGGACAAGCCTCCTACGAGCAGTACTTC.

This clonotype is medium-sized. The chain couples TRBV9 to TRBJ1-2, with D unresolved. The CDR3 extends over 15 amino acids. The germline V and J ends were trimmed by 0 bases and 3 bases, with 12 bases remaining between them. Germline lookup yields CDR1 SGDLS and CDR2 YYNGEE. CDR3 residues: CASSVEPFGDYGYTF. CDR3 DNA: TGTGCCAGCAGCGTAGAACCCTTCGGAGACTATGGCTACACCTTC.

This clonotype was observed at least ten times. The chain combines TRBV6-2 or TRBV6-3 with TRBJ2-7; TRBD2 matches 8 bases. Germline V gives CDR1 MNHEY, CDR2 SVGEGT. Unmatched junction bases numbered 7, after V lost 6 bases and J lost 3 bases. This CDR3 is 14 amino acids long. CDR3 region: CASRPRGGRYEQYF. The CDR3 DNA sequence: TGTGCCAGCAGGCCCCGGGGGGGCCGCTACGAGCAGTACTTC.

This clonotype was observed a few times. The chain uses TRBV7-9 and TRBJ1-4; no reliable D call. Trimming removed 1 base at V and 5 bases at J, with 8 bases between. This CDR3 contains 14 residues. Germline values: CDR1 SEHNR, CDR2 FQNEAQ (reference sequence). CDR3 bases: TGTGCCAGCAGCTTAGTGGGTCTCAATGAAAAACTGTTTTTT. Its translation: CASSLVGLNEKLFF.

The gene calls are TRBV10-3 and TRBJ1-2, with D tentatively TRBD1 (5 bases). Germline CDR1 is ENHRY and CDR2 is SYGVKD. V lost 2 bases and J lost 8, with 18 bases in between. The CDR3 is 15 amino acids. For the CDR3, the DNA is TGTGCCATCAGTGAGAAGTTGCAGGGCCAGGGAGGCTACACCTTC. Translated, it gives CAISEKLQGQGGYTF.

This clonotype came up many times. This chain links TRBV19 with TRBJ1-2, with 8 bases identical to TRBD1. The CDR3 runs to 14 residues. Germline V gives CDR1 LNHDA, CDR2 SQIVND (reference sequence). Germline trimming cut 6 bases from V and 4 bases from J; bases unmatched to any gene: 7. The CDR3 region has the DNA TGTGCCAGTAGCGCCGGGACAGGTTCCTATGGCTACACCTTC. Its translation is CASSAGTGSYGYTF.

V usage is TRBV25-1 and J usage is TRBJ1-2; unclear D gene. V lost 6 bases and J lost 2, with 10 bases in between. The CDR3 has 13 amino acids. Germline CDR1 and CDR2: MGHDK and SYGVNS. DNA for the CDR3: TGTGCCAGCAGCCCGGCCGGGAACTATGGCTACACCTTC. As protein: CASSPAGNYGYTF.

This clonotype is termed medium-sized. This rearrangement joins TRBV7-2 to TRBJ2-3, with D uncertain. Trimming removed 5 bases from V and 0 bases from J, with 12 bases in between. CDR1 is SGHTA and CDR2 is FQGNSA in the germline V gene. CDR3 length equals 15 residues. CDR3 sequence reads: CASSPIPYSTDTQYF. The CDR3, as DNA: TGTGCCAGCAGCCCAATTCCGTATAGCACAGATACGCAGTATTTT.

As for this clonotype: The junction differs from germline at one of its ends, possibly a read error. The rearrangement uses TRBV18 and TRBJ2-2; 9 nucleotides align to TRBD1. The CDR3 totals 17 residues. Germline loops: CDR1 KGHSH, CDR2 LQKENI. CDR3 nucleotides: TGTGCTAGCTCACCGCACGGGACAGGGAGTATGACCGGGGAGCTGTTTTTT. Encoded protein: CASSPHGTGSMTGELFF.

This chain's CDR3 is CASSLGRPSTETQYF. The CDR3 nucleotides are TGCGCCAGCAGCTTGGGGCGGCCTAGCACGGAGACCCAGTACTTC. This chain joins TRBV5-1 and TRBJ2-5; D possibly corresponds to TRBD2 (5 bases). The CDR3 spans 15 residues. Trimming cost V 0 bases and J 5 bases, with 14 bases left between them. CDR1 and CDR2 (germline): SGHRS, YFSETQ.

This clonotype showed up just a few times. This CDR3 is CASSLEIARTYEQYF. CDR3 nucleotides: TGCGCCAGCAGCTTGGAGATAGCGAGAACCTACGAGCAGTACTTC. The chain uses TRBV5-1 and TRBJ2-7, with D possibly matching TRBD2 (5 bases). The CDR3 consists of 15 residues. The V gene lost 0 bases and the J gene lost 2 bases, with 12 bases spanning the gap. CDR1 is SGHRS and CDR2 is YFSETQ in the germline V gene.

About this clonotype: This clone may be a read error of a much larger clone one base away. CDR3 sequence (DNA): TGTGCCAGCAACCAAATTTATATACGGACAGGGTTCACTTCACCCCTCCACTTT. Translated: CASNQIYIRTGFTSPLHF. V usage is TRBV4-2 and J usage is TRBJ1-6; 8 nucleotides match TRBD1. CDR1 is LGHNA and CDR2 is YNFKEQ in the germline V gene. The CDR3 is made up of 18 amino acids.

For this clonotype: A much larger clonotype is one base distant, so this may be a read error. The chain combines TRBV20-1 with TRBJ1-5, with D perhaps matching TRBD1 (6 bases). The CDR3 totals 12 residues. In germline, CDR1 is DFQATT, CDR2 SNEGSKA (reference sequence). This CDR3 reads CSAKTGHQSQHF. For the CDR3, the DNA is TGCAGTGCCAAGACAGGTCATCAGTCCCAGCATTTT.

The chain links TRBV2 to TRBJ2-3; D possibly corresponds to TRBD2 (6 bases). The CDR3 sequence is 15 residues long. Trimming pared 6 bases from V and 1 base from J, leaving 14 bases between. The germline V gene has CDR1 SNHLY and CDR2 FYNNEI. The CDR3 sequence is CASSLTGVGTDTQYF. CDR3 in DNA: TGTGCCAGCAGCTTGACGGGAGTCGGCACAGATACGCAGTATTTT.

The chain uses TRBV5-1 and TRBJ2-3, with 8 bases aligning to TRBD1. Looked up from germline, CDR1 is SGHRS and CDR2 is YFSETQ. Germline trimming cut 3 bases from V and 6 bases from J; bases unmatched to any gene: 9. CDR3 length equals 15 residues. CDR3 DNA sequence: TGCGCCAGCAGCTCGAGGACAGGGAGGAGCGATACGCAGTATTTT. Amino acids: CASSSRTGRSDTQYF. Drawing the rest from reference TRBV5-1 and TRBJ2-3, the complete variable domain is KAGVTQTPRYLIKTRGQQVTLSCSPISGHRSVSWYQQTPGQGLQFLFEYFSETQRNKGNFPGRFSGRQFSNSRSEMNVSTLELGDSALYLCASSSRTGRSDTQYFGPGTRLTVL.

This clonotype was detected only a few times. The chain joins TRBV5-1 to TRBJ2-7; D ambiguous. Deletions cut 0 bases from V and 3 bases from J, with 13 bases between. Germline V CDR1 and CDR2: SGHRS, YFSETQ. CDR3 length: 15 amino acids. CDR3 in amino acids: CASSLGIQNRYEQYF. The CDR3 bases are TGCGCCAGCAGCTTGGGAATTCAAAACCGCTACGAGCAGTACTTC.

The rearrangement uses TRBV5-4 and TRBJ2-3; 8 positions match TRBD2. Per the germline V gene, CDR1 is SGHNT and CDR2 is YYREEE (reference sequence). This CDR3 comprises 15 residues. The J segment lost 7 bases and the V segment lost 10 bases, leaving 17 bases of the junction unmatched. DNA for the CDR3: TGTGCCTTCCTACCGGGAGGGCTGAGGGGTAATACGCAGTATTTT. Its translation: CAFLPGGLRGNTQYF.

The chain uses TRBV20-1 and TRBJ2-5; D not certain. Germline loops: CDR1 DFQATT, CDR2 SNEGSKA (reference sequence). V lost 4 bases to trimming and J lost 4 bases, with 10 bases between them. The length of the CDR3 is 12 residues. The CDR3 DNA is TGCAGTGCTATCCCTCTCCTAGAGACCCAGTACTTC. This sequence encodes CSAIPLLETQYF.